The rows below give T cell receptor beta chains drawn from one sample of a study of CD8+ T cells in alopecia areata. Sequencing used immunoSEQ multiplex PCR; TCRdb keeps in-frame clones, though not all of them. This table has about 150,000 clones, roughly 58% appearing once. The sequenced sample consisted of CD8+ T cells sorted from blood. Every receptor here comes from a human donor in good health. The CDR3 runs from the conserved cysteine through the conserved F or W. A D gene is named only where the DNA matches it firmly. Not every row has a clone size; where given, it reads once, few, many or a size class.

.	TRBJ1-2	.	TRBV6-5	CAARGKVYYGYTF	TGTGCTGCTCGGGGCAAGGTGTACTATGGCTACACCTTC
TRBD1	TRBJ1-1	.	TRBV6-1	CASSEGEGTGERETEAFF	TGTGCCAGCAGTGAAGGGGAGGGGACAGGGGAAAGGGAAACTGAAGCTTTCTTT
.	TRBJ2-1	.	TRBV7-9	CASSLGLDPFF	TGTGCCAGCAGCTTAGGACTAGATCCGTTCTTC
TRBD1	TRBJ2-4	.	TRBV4-1	CASSQGQGQGNIQYF	TGCGCCAGCAGCCAAGGACAGGGACAGGGAAACATTCAGTACTTC
.	TRBJ2-1	.	TRBV29-1	CSVVWGYEQFF	TGCAGCGTTGTTTGGGGTTATGAGCAGTTCTTC
.	TRBJ2-5	.	TRBV28	CASSPRWQGETQYF	TGTGCCAGCAGTCCCCGGTGGCAGGGAGAGACCCAGTACTTC
.	TRBJ2-7	.	TRBV6-5	CASSYSNRRQQYF	TGTGCCAGCAGTTACTCGAACAGGCGGCAGCAGTACTTC
TRBD1	TRBJ1-5	.	TRBV27	CASSRSGTGRNQPQHF	TGTGCCAGCAGCCGTTCCGGGACAGGGCGCAATCAGCCCCAGCATTTT
.	TRBJ2-1	.	TRBV19	CASRRQSYNEQFF	TGTGCCAGTAGACGACAGTCGTACAATGAGCAGTTCTTC
.	TRBJ2-7	.	TRBV20-1	CSADGSYEQYF	TGCAGTGCGGATGGCTCCTACGAGCAGTACTTC
TRBD1	TRBJ1-5	.	TRBV27	CASSFQGDSNQPQHF	TGTGCCAGCAGTTTCCAGGGGGATAGCAATCAGCCCCAGCATTTT
.	TRBJ2-7	few	TRBV29-1	CSALISDIYEQYF	TGCAGCGCCCTAATTAGCGACATTTACGAGCAGTACTTC
.	TRBJ2-1	.	TRBV25-1	CASKGLEQFF	TGTGCCAGCAAGGGACTTGAGCAGTTCTTC
.	TRBJ1-2	.	TRBV9	CVSSPRTTPGFSYGYTF	TGTGTCAGCAGCCCACGGACCACTCCTGGCTTTAGCTATGGCTACACCTTC
TRBD1	TRBJ2-7	.	TRBV29-1	CSVMDRGHSYEQYF	TGCAGCGTGATGGACAGGGGGCATTCCTACGAGCAGTACTTC
.	TRBJ2-2	.	TRBV27	CASTQSGELFF	TGTGCCAGCACTCAATCCGGGGAGCTGTTTTTT
.	TRBJ2-7	.	TRBV28	CASSSPVERDEQYF	TGTGCCAGCAGTTCGCCCGTCGAGCGGGACGAGCAGTACTTC
.	TRBJ1-1	once	TRBV5-1	CASSLSLNTEAFF	TGCGCCAGCAGCTTAAGCCTGAACACTGAAGCTTTCTTT
TRBD2	TRBJ2-1	.	TRBV28	CASSPSNSGRSYNEQFF	TGTGCCAGCAGTCCCTCCAATAGCGGGAGGAGTTACAATGAGCAGTTCTTC
.	TRBJ2-3	.	TRBV9	CASSVGTDTQYF	TGTGCCAGCAGCGTAGGTACAGATACGCAGTATTTT
.	TRBJ2-1	.	TRBV6-5	CASSFASPYSYNEQFF	TGTGCCAGCAGTTTTGCGAGCCCCTACTCCTACAATGAGCAGTTCTTC
.	TRBJ2-6	.	TRBV7-9	CASSRRREGANVLTF	TGTGCCAGCAGCCGCCGCAGGGAAGGGGCCAACGTCCTGACTTTC
TRBD1	TRBJ2-1	few	TRBV2	CASSDLRDSLYNEQFF	TGTGCCAGCAGTGACCTCCGGGACAGCCTCTACAATGAGCAGTTCTTC
.	TRBJ1-2	.	TRBV29-1	CSVELRDGYTF	TGCAGCGTTGAATTGCGGGATGGCTACACCTTC
.	TRBJ1-2	few	TRBV19	CASAVGYGYTF	TGTGCCAGTGCAGTCGGCTATGGCTACACCTTC
.	TRBJ2-3	.	TRBV7-9	CASSPPTAGDTDTQYF	TGTGCCAGCAGCCCCCCGACAGCCGGGGATACAGATACGCAGTATTTT
.	TRBJ2-7	.	TRBV9	CASSGRATENEQYF	TGTGCCAGCAGCGGCCGGGCGACAGAAAACGAGCAGTACTTC
.	TRBJ2-7	.	TRBV9	CASSVGAGAEQYF	TGTGCCAGCAGCGTAGGGGCAGGGGCCGAGCAGTACTTC
TRBD1	TRBJ2-5	few	TRBV30	CAWRWDSKETQYF	TGTGCCTGGAGGTGGGACAGTAAAGAGACCCAGTACTTC
.	TRBJ1-2	.	TRBV6-5	CASSYSPGLNYGYTF	TGTGCCAGCAGTTACTCGCCGGGACTTAACTATGGCTACACCTTC
TRBD1	TRBJ2-2	.	TRBV29-1	CSVKTRDRGTGELFF	TGCAGCGTCAAAACGCGGGACAGGGGCACCGGGGAGCTGTTTTTT
.	TRBJ2-7	.	TRBV9	CASGGGSYEQYF	TGTGCCAGCGGCGGAGGTTCCTACGAGCAGTACTTC
.	TRBJ2-7	.	TRBV29-1	CSASGVAYEQYF	TGCAGCGCATCGGGAGTCGCCTACGAGCAGTACTTC
.	TRBJ2-3	.	TRBV7-9	CASSLENTDTQYF	TGTGCCAGCAGCTTAGAAAACACAGATACGCAGTATTTT
TRBD1	TRBJ2-1	.	TRBV27	CASRQGQGIYNEQFF	TGTGCCAGCCGCCAAGGACAGGGGATCTACAATGAGCAGTTCTTC
.	TRBJ1-2	.	TRBV30	CAWSAGTAAYGYTF	TGTGCCTGGAGTGCCGGGACGGCAGCCTATGGCTACACCTTC
.	TRBJ2-4	.	TRBV5-6	CASSSDLVLAKNIQYF	TGTGCCAGCAGCTCGGACCTCGTTTTAGCCAAAAACATTCAGTACTTC
.	TRBJ2-1	few	TRBV2	CASDFKGANEQFF	TGTGCCAGCGACTTCAAAGGCGCCAATGAGCAGTTCTTC